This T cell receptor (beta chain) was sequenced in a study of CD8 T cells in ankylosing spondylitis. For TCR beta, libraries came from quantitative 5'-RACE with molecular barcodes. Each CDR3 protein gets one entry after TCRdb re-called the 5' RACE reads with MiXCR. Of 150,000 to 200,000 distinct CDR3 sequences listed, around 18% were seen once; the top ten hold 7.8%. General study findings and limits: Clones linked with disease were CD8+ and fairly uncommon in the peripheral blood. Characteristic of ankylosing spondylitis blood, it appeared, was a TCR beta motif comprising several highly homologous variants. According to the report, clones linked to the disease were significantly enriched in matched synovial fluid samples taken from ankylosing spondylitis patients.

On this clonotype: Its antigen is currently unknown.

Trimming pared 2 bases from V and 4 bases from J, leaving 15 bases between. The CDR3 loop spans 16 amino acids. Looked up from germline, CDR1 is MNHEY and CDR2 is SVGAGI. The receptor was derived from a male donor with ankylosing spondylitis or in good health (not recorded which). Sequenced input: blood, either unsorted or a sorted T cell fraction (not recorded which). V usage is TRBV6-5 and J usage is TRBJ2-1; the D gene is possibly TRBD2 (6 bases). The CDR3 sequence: CASSYLPSAPYNEQFF. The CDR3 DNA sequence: TGTGCCAGCAGTTACCTTCCTAGCGCCCCGTACAATGAGCAGTTCTTC.